The text below deals with one T cell receptor beta chain. What it recognizes is unknown. The CDR3 is 13 amino acids. V gave up 0 bases and J gave up 7 bases, with 8 bases separating them. Germline CDR1 is SGDLS and CDR2 is YYNGEE. The record originates from a study of chemoradiotherapy in HPV16-positive cancers. Broader study findings: In HPV16-positive patients, HPV-responsive T-cell expansion tracked better recurrence-free survival.

The method was immunoSEQ multiplex PCR; TCRdb's version includes in-frame clones alone and lacks a portion of them. The sample yields about 2,000 clones, approximately 80% seen once. Specimen: tumor tissue, collected from a patient who underwent chemoradiotherapy. This sequence was found in a human donor with HPV-associated anogenital cancer. The chain combines TRBV9 with TRBJ2-1; the D is unclear. CDR3 loop: CASSVDLWNEQFF. The CDR3 coding sequence is TGTGCCAGCAGCGTAGATCTATGGAATGAGCAGTTCTTC.